These 24 T cell receptor beta chains originate from one sample sequenced in a study of shared clonotypes between healthy human individuals. The table came from immunoSEQ multiplex PCR; TCRdb's copy has only in-frame clones and leaves some out. The table has 450,000 to 500,000 clones, more than 65% seen once. Input material: PBMCs. Source of these receptors: a woman aged 35 to 49 in good health. Some clones in this sample may be carry-over from other donors' samples.

This chain links TRBV29-1 with TRBJ2-6, with TRBD1 as a possible D gene (6 bases). V lost 6 bases and J 0 bases, leaving 15 bases between the germline ends. Germline CDR1 is SQVTM and CDR2 is ANQGSEA. This CDR3 contains 16 residues. The CDR3, as DNA: TGCAGCGTCGCTAGGGACACCGACTCTGGGGCCAACGTCCTGACTTTC. Residues: CSVARDTDSGANVLTF. The variable domain in full, completed from reference TRBV29-1 and TRBJ2-6, reads SAVISQKPSRDICQRGTSLTIQCQVDSQVTMMFWYRQQPGQSLTLIATANQGSEATYESGFVIDKFPISRPNLTFSTLTVSNMSPEDSSIYLCSVARDTDSGANVLTFGAGSRLTVL.

This clone was detected once. A much larger clone lies a single base off, so this may be a read error. The genes are TRBV5-1 and TRBJ2-5; 9 nucleotides align to TRBD1. Looked up from germline, CDR1 is SGHRS and CDR2 is YFSETQ. CDR3 length: 14 amino acids. The CDR3 DNA follows: TGCGCCAGCAGCTCACAGGGGGCCCAAGAGACCAAGTACTTC. Amino acids: CASSSQGAQETKYF.

This clone showed up just a few times. With only one base between it and a far larger clone, this is likely a read error. The chain links TRBV30 to TRBJ2-5; TRBD2 might be the D (5 bases). The V gene's germline CDR1 is GTSNPN and CDR2 SVGIG (reference sequence). Trimming left V 0 bases short and J 4 bases short, with 12 bases between. The CDR3 is 14 residues long. Here the CDR3 DNA reads TGTGCCTGGAGTGTTATAGCGCGGCGAGAGACCCAGTACTTC. Amino acids: CAWSVIARRETQYF.

The genes are TRBV7-2 and TRBJ2-7; tentative D call: TRBD2 (6 bases). The germline V gene encodes CDR1 SGHTA and CDR2 FQGNSA. CDR3 length: 16 residues. Trimming removed 2 bases at V and 1 base at J, with 15 bases between. CDR3 bases: TGTGCCAGCAGCTTACCCGCGCTAGCGATTTCCTACGAGCAGTACTTC. Translated: CASSLPALAISYEQYF.

The V and J genes are TRBV2 and TRBJ1-2; no definite D call. Germline V gene data show CDR1 as SNHLY and CDR2 as FYNNEI. The V and J ends lost 7 bases and 2 bases respectively, with 11 bases between them. This CDR3 is 13 amino acids long. The CDR3 sequence: CASIKDENYGYTF. The CDR3 DNA is TGTGCCAGCATAAAGGACGAAAACTATGGCTACACCTTC.

The chain couples TRBV18 to TRBJ2-1, with TRBD2 matching over 11 bases. The germline V gene encodes CDR1 KGHSH and CDR2 LQKENI. This CDR3 has 15 amino acids. Trimming cost V 3 bases and J 6 bases; bases outside gene matches: 4. Written as DNA, the CDR3 is TGTGCCAGCTCACCCGAGACTAGCGGGATCAATGAGCAGTTCTTC. Its protein product is CASSPETSGINEQFF.

This clone was observed a single time. The V call is TRBV29-1, the J call TRBJ2-7; 9 bases map to TRBD1. The CDR3 extends over 13 amino acids. Germline V lookup: CDR1 SQVTM, CDR2 ANQGSEA. The V and J ends lost 7 bases and 3 bases, in that order; junction bases with no gene match: 7. CDR3 sequence reads: CSAATGQGYEQYF. The CDR3 coding sequence is TGCAGCGCGGCGACGGGACAGGGCTACGAGCAGTACTTC.

For this clone: A far larger clone is just one base off, so this is likely a read error. The chain combines TRBV5-4 with TRBJ2-2; D not resolved. The V end was cut by 4 bases, the J end by 4 bases, with 11 bases between. The germline V gene encodes CDR1 SGHNT and CDR2 YYREEE (reference sequence). CDR3 length equals 14 residues. The CDR3 region is CASSQLGPTGELFF. CDR3 DNA: TGTGCCAGCAGCCAGCTGGGTCCCACCGGGGAGCTGTTTTTT.

This clone was recorded a few times. The rearrangement uses TRBV7-2 and TRBJ1-2; perhaps TRBD1 as D (6 bases). CDR1 is SGHTA and CDR2 is FQGNSA in the germline V gene. The CDR3 contains 15 residues. The V end was cut by 7 bases, the J end by 4 bases, with 19 bases between. The CDR3 DNA sequence: TGTGCCAGCACCCCCGCGGATAACAGGGTCTATGGCTACACCTTC. This translates into CASTPADNRVYGYTF.

This rearrangement joins TRBV18 to TRBJ2-3; D is uncertain. Germline loops: CDR1 KGHSH, CDR2 LQKENI. This CDR3 has 14 amino acids. With 5 bases removed from V and 0 bases from J, the gap between germline ends came to 9 bases. CDR3 nucleotides: TGTGCCAGCTCAGACTTGACTAGCACAGATACGCAGTATTTT. It codes for CASSDLTSTDTQYF.

V is TRBV29-1 and J is TRBJ2-5, with TRBD2 matching 10 bases. V lost 6 bases to trimming and J lost 5 bases; unmatched junction nucleotides: 6. The CDR3 consists of 13 residues. The V gene's germline CDR1 is SQVTM and CDR2 ANQGSEA. The CDR3 nucleotides are TGCAGCGTAGGGACTAGCGAGAGGGAGACCCAGTACTTC. Protein sequence: CSVGTSERETQYF. The full variable domain, in which reference TRBV29-1 and TRBJ2-5 provide the parts outside the CDR3, is SAVISQKPSRDICQRGTSLTIQCQVDSQVTMMFWYRQQPGQSLTLIATANQGSEATYESGFVIDKFPISRPNLTFSTLTVSNMSPEDSSIYLCSVGTSERETQYFGPGTRLLVL.

The genes are TRBV7-9 and TRBJ2-5; D ambiguous. V dropped 5 bases and J dropped 2 bases, with 15 bases sitting between them. The germline gives CDR1 SEHNR, CDR2 FQNEAQ (reference sequence). This CDR3 has 15 residues. CDR3 protein: CASSRVLVGQETQYF. For the CDR3, the DNA is TGTGCCAGCAGCCGGGTTCTGGTTGGGCAAGAGACCCAGTACTTC.

The chain employs TRBV11-2 and TRBJ2-1; 10 bases are shared with TRBD2. This CDR3 contains 15 residues. With V trimmed by 4 bases and J by 5 bases, 5 bases remained unmatched. Germline V gives CDR1 SGHAT, CDR2 FQNNGV. The CDR3 is CASSSSGRLDNEQFF. CDR3 DNA: TGTGCCAGCAGCTCTAGCGGGAGATTGGACAATGAGCAGTTCTTC.

This rearrangement joins TRBV6-4 to TRBJ2-1; D possibly matches TRBD1 or TRBD2 (5 bases each). The CDR3 is 15 amino acids. V was pared by 0 bases and J by 4 bases, with 10 bases between. In germline, CDR1 is MRHNA, CDR2 SNTAGT. As DNA, the CDR3 is TGTGCCAGCAGTGACTCCGGGACGGAGTACAATGAGCAGTTCTTC. This sequence encodes CASSDSGTEYNEQFF.

The chain uses TRBV7-6 and TRBJ1-3; D possibly corresponds to TRBD1 (5 bases). This CDR3 comprises 15 residues. V lost 5 bases and J 0 bases, leaving 11 bases between the germline ends. The V gene's germline CDR1 is SGHVS and CDR2 FNYEAQ. In DNA, the CDR3 is TGTGCCAGCAGCCAAGCAGGGAACTCTGGAAACACCATATATTTT. It specifies CASSQAGNSGNTIYF.

With respect to this clone: One end of the junction varies from germline; a read error may be responsible. The V gene is TRBV7-7, the J gene TRBJ2-1; TRBD2 might be the D (6 bases). The CDR3 length is 16 residues. CDR1 is SSHAT and CDR2 is FNYEAQ in the germline V gene (reference sequence). The DNA for the CDR3 is TGTGCTAGCAGCTCGACGACGGGAGTCTCCTACAATGAGCAGTTCTTC. It codes for CASSSTTGVSYNEQFF.

The chain employs TRBV5-7 and TRBJ2-1; 8 positions match TRBD1. TRBV5-7 is placed among ORFs of uncertain function. V was pared by 2 bases and J by 10 bases, with 17 bases of the junction left unmatched. This CDR3 region has 17 residues. CDR3 protein: CASSFPSTGATPKEQFF. The CDR3 nucleotides are TGTGCCAGCAGCTTCCCATCGACAGGGGCAACCCCCAAGGAGCAGTTCTTC.

The chain links TRBV19 to TRBJ2-7; D uncertain. This CDR3 is built from 13 residues. V gave up 1 base and J gave up 5 bases, with 9 bases separating them. The V gene's germline CDR1 is LNHDA and CDR2 SQIVND (reference sequence). CDR3 sequence (DNA): TGTGCCAGTAGTATAGTCCTGCAGGACGAGCAGTACTTC. This codes for CASSIVLQDEQYF.

The gene calls are TRBV6-4 and TRBJ2-1; 8 bases agree with TRBD2. Germline CDR1 and CDR2: MRHNA and SNTAGT. This CDR3 has 13 amino acids. With V trimmed by 11 bases and J by 4 bases, 7 bases remained unmatched. This CDR3 reads CARGGRRYNEQFF. The CDR3 DNA reads TGTGCCCGGGGGGGTCGGAGGTACAATGAGCAGTTCTTC.

The chain links TRBV7-9 to TRBJ2-6; D is perhaps TRBD2 (6 bases). This CDR3 is 15 amino acids long. Germline CDR1 SEHNR, CDR2 FQNEAQ (reference sequence). V gave up 4 bases and J gave up 5 bases, with 12 bases separating them. The chain's CDR3 is CASSSGGSWANVLTF. CDR3 bases: TGTGCCAGCAGCTCCGGGGGTTCCTGGGCCAACGTCCTGACTTTC.

The V call is TRBV6-5, the J call TRBJ2-7; the D gene is possibly TRBD2 (6 bases). V was shortened by 6 bases and J by 1 base, with 16 bases between the two germline ends. The CDR3 loop spans 15 amino acids. The germline CDR1 and CDR2 sequences are MNHEY and SVGAGI. The CDR3 DNA follows: TGTGCCAGCAGCCCCAGCCAGGGACTTTCCTACGAGCAGTACTTC. The encoded protein is CASSPSQGLSYEQYF.

In its sample, this clone was seen once. The rearrangement uses TRBV11-2 and TRBJ2-4, with D possibly TRBD2 on 5 matching bases. Germline CDR1 SGHAT, CDR2 FQNNGV. The CDR3 contains 16 residues. V was pared by 5 bases and J by 0 bases, with 14 bases between. CDR3 protein: CASSPRTLIAKNIQYF. In DNA, the CDR3 is TGTGCCAGCAGCCCACGGACTCTTATAGCCAAAAACATTCAGTACTTC.

The gene calls are TRBV29-1 and TRBJ2-5; TRBD1 aligns across 9 bases. V lost 0 bases, J lost 5 bases, and 10 bases stayed unmatched. CDR3 length: 16 amino acids. Germline assignment: CDR1 SQVTM and CDR2 ANQGSEA. CDR3 in DNA: TGCAGCGTTGAAGATCGGGACAGGGTGGCTGGTGAGACCCAGTACTTC. It translates to CSVEDRDRVAGETQYF.

V is TRBV6-6 and J is TRBJ2-1; a possible D gene is TRBD2 (6 bases). Germline V lookup: CDR1 MNHNY, CDR2 SVGAGI (reference sequence). Trimming stripped 2 bases from V and 1 base from J, with 9 bases between. The CDR3 runs to 15 residues. CDR3 sequence (DNA): TGTGCCAGCAGTTACCCGGGAGATTCCTACAATGAGCAGTTCTTC. Translation: CASSYPGDSYNEQFF.